The rows below give T cell receptor beta chains drawn from one sample of a study of cytomegalovirus exposure and HLA in healthy donors. The protocol was immunoSEQ multiplex PCR, while the TCRdb copy is restricted to in-frame clones and leaves out a portion. The sample consists of roughly 140,000 clones, about 73% of them appearing once. The specimen was PBMCs. The source of these receptors is a man aged 35-49 years in good health and CMV-seropositive. Each CDR3 is given with its conserved first and last residue. D genes are given only for firm matches. Not every row has a clone size; where given, it reads once, few, many or a size class.

TGTTCCAGCAGCCGGACTAGCGGGACCTACGAGCAGTACTTC	CSSSRTSGTYEQYF	-	TRBV7-9	TRBJ2-7	TRBD2
TGTGCCAGCAGTTTAGGCAGGGTGAACACCGGGGAGCTGTTTTTT	CASSLGRVNTGELFF	-	TRBV27	TRBJ2-2	-
TGCGCCAGCAGCCAAGAAACAGGGGGGTACTATGGCTACACCTTC	CASSQETGGYYGYTF	once	TRBV4-3	TRBJ1-2	TRBD1
TGTGCCAGCAGCGCCAGGGTTTCCTACGAGCAGTACTTC	CASSARVSYEQYF	-	TRBV7-2	TRBJ2-7	-
TGCGCCAGCAGCTTGGCCCCGCAGGGGGCAGATCCCTACGAGCAGTACTTC	CASSLAPQGADPYEQYF	-	TRBV5-1	TRBJ2-7	TRBD1
TGTGCCAGCAGCTTAGGCCTATCTACTGACATTCAGTACTTC	CASSLGLSTDIQYF	-	TRBV7-2	TRBJ2-4	-
TGTGCCAGCAGCTTAGGGGACAGGGGACTGAACACTGAAGCTTTCTTT	CASSLGDRGLNTEAFF	-	TRBV7-6	TRBJ1-1	TRBD1
TGTGCCACACAACTCAGACAGCCGACCCTCTATGGCTACACCTTC	CATQLRQPTLYGYTF	once	TRBV13	TRBJ1-2	-
TGTGCCAGCAGCCAAGAGCAAGCGGGAGTTGGCGCAGATACGCAGTATTTT	CASSQEQAGVGADTQYF	-	TRBV4-2	TRBJ2-3	TRBD2
TGTGCCAGCAGTGACCCGGGTATGAACACTGAAGCTTTCTTT	CASSDPGMNTEAFF	-	TRBV6-1	TRBJ1-1	-
TGTGCCAGCAGCGTAGGGGCCCCGGTGGATGAAGCTTTCTTT	CASSVGAPVDEAFF	few	TRBV9	TRBJ1-1	-
TGTGCCAGCACCGAATATGGCGACATCTATGGCTACACCTTC	CASTEYGDIYGYTF	-	TRBV2	TRBJ1-2	-
TGTGCCAGCAGCGGACAGGGTAGCGGCAATCAGCCCCAGCATTTT	CASSGQGSGNQPQHF	-	TRBV7-9	TRBJ1-5	TRBD1
TGCGCCAGCAGCTTGGGGGCCTCCCGGGGGGAGCAGTACTTC	CASSLGASRGEQYF	-	TRBV5-1	TRBJ2-7	-
TGTGCCAGCAGCTTGGAGGGGGACCCACGGGCACCTAACTATGGCTACACCTTC	CASSLEGDPRAPNYGYTF	-	TRBV5-4	TRBJ1-2	-
TGCAGCGTTGAAGATGGGCATCAACTCAACACCATATATTTT	CSVEDGHQLNTIYF	-	TRBV29-1	TRBJ1-3	-
TGTGCCAGCAGCGCCCAGGGAGGGGGAAATCAGCCCCAGCATTTT	CASSAQGGGNQPQHF	-	TRBV6-1	TRBJ1-5	-
TGTGCCAGCACAGACAGCTATGGCTACACCTTC	CASTDSYGYTF	-	TRBV19	TRBJ1-2	-
TGTGCCAGCAGTTACTCGAGACAGGGGGCGATTGAGCAGTACTTC	CASSYSRQGAIEQYF	-	TRBV6-5	TRBJ2-5	TRBD1
TGTGCCAGCAGCGCGGGGGATCTGGCTGAAGCTTTCTTT	CASSAGDLAEAFF	-	TRBV11-3	TRBJ1-1	-
TGTGCCAGCAGCCCGACAGGGGGTGGATACAATGAGCAGTTCTTC	CASSPTGGGYNEQFF	-	TRBV7-2	TRBJ2-1	TRBD1
TGCGCCAGCAGCCTGGCAGGGGCCAAGACCCAGTACTTC	CASSLAGAKTQYF	-	TRBV5-1	TRBJ2-5	-
TGTGCCAGCAGTTACGGGGGCTCGGACTACAATGAGCAGTTCTTC	CASSYGGSDYNEQFF	-	TRBV6-5	TRBJ2-1	-
TGTGCCAGCAGCGTAGAGCGGACTAGCGGGAGCAATGAGCAGTTCTTC	CASSVERTSGSNEQFF	-	TRBV9	TRBJ2-1	TRBD2
TGTGCCAGCAGTCTTCAACAGGGGGTAGGTCAGCCCCAGCATTTT	CASSLQQGVGQPQHF	-	TRBV6-5	TRBJ1-5	TRBD1
TGTGCCACACCGGGGCTAGCGGCTGAGCAGTTCTTC	CATPGLAAEQFF	-	TRBV7-9	TRBJ2-1	TRBD2
TGTGCCAGCAGCTTAGGGACAGGCGACAATGAGCAGTTCTTC	CASSLGTGDNEQFF	-	TRBV7-3	TRBJ2-1	TRBD1
TGTGCCAGCAGCTTAATTGGGGGCAAGTCCTACAATGAGCAGTTCTTC	CASSLIGGKSYNEQFF	-	TRBV7-3	TRBJ2-1	-